These 23 T cell receptor beta chains were all obtained from the same sample, sequenced in a study of blood T cell repertoires in COVID-19. TCRdb's copy holds only in-frame clones and misses some; the assay was immunoSEQ multiplex PCR. This table has 210,000 or so clones, about 90% appearing once. The sample taken for sequencing was PBMCs or T cells enriched from blood (not recorded which). All receptors derive from a man aged 25 to 40 who had recovered from COVID-19.

The J gene is TRBJ2-5, the V gene TRBV30; 8 bases align to TRBD2. V was pared by 1 base and J by 5 bases, with 0 bases of the junction left unmatched. Germline V gene lookup returns CDR1 GTSNPN and CDR2 SVGIG (reference sequence). The CDR3 is 12 amino acids. The DNA of the CDR3 is TGTGCCTGGAGTGGCGGGGGGGAGACCCAGTACTTC. Its protein product is CAWSGGGETQYF.

The chain employs TRBV5-4 and TRBJ2-1, with 13 bases identical to TRBD2. This CDR3 spans 15 amino acids. V shed 0 bases, J shed 12 bases, and the junction held 6 bases outside the gene matches. Germline V gene lookup returns CDR1 SGHNT and CDR2 YYREEE (reference sequence). CDR3 residues: CASSLGGTSGAVQFF. CDR3 in DNA: TGTGCCAGCAGCTTGGGGGGGACTAGCGGGGCGGTGCAGTTCTTC.

This sequence joins TRBV19 and TRBJ1-2, with D possibly being TRBD1 (6 bases). The CDR3 loop spans 13 amino acids. Trimming removed 3 bases at V and 12 bases at J, with 17 bases between. Germline V gene sequence: CDR1 LNHDA, CDR2 SQIVND (reference sequence). The CDR3 is CASSMDSGYWNTF. The CDR3 DNA follows: TGTGCCAGTAGTATGGACAGTGGCTATTGGAACACCTTC.

In this sample, this clone turned up once. The rearrangement links TRBV6-6 to TRBJ1-2, with TRBD1 matching over 7 bases. CDR3 length equals 15 residues. After removal of 5 bases from V and 4 bases from J, the junction contained 10 bases not matched to a gene. Germline V gene lookup returns CDR1 MNHNY and CDR2 SVGAGI (reference sequence). CDR3 loop: CASSTTGKGVYGYTF. DNA of the CDR3: TGTGCCAGCAGTACGACAGGGAAAGGAGTCTATGGCTACACCTTC.

The chain recombines TRBV27 with TRBJ2-3, with 7 positions matching TRBD2. Losses at the gene ends were 3 bases for V and 9 bases for J; bases not matched to a gene: 6. CDR3 length equals 13 residues. The V gene's germline CDR1 is MNHEY and CDR2 SMNVEV (reference sequence). This CDR3 is CASSLSLGGTQYF. As DNA, the CDR3 is TGTGCCAGCAGTTTGAGCCTGGGGGGGACGCAGTATTTT.

The chain employs TRBV5-6 and TRBJ1-6; D is possibly TRBD1 (6 bases). V shed 4 bases and J shed 0 bases, with 20 bases lying between them. CDR1 is SGHDT and CDR2 is YYEEEE in the germline V gene. CDR3 length equals 19 residues. The CDR3 reads CASSGDKTSSSSYNSPLHF. CDR3 coding DNA: TGTGCCAGCAGCGGGGACAAGACTTCTTCGAGCTCCTATAATTCACCCCTCCACTTT.

The chain recombines TRBV3-1 (or the pseudogene TRBV3-2) with TRBJ1-5; 7 nucleotides line up with TRBD1. The CDR3 contains 20 residues. V dropped 4 bases and J dropped 6; count of bases not matched to a gene: 24. The V gene's germline CDR1 is LGHDT and CDR2 YNNKEL (reference sequence). CDR3 DNA sequence: TGTGCCAGCAGCCGATCACCCAGGGGAGAACAACAAGGGGGCGGTCAGCCCCAGCATTTT. Translated, it gives CASSRSPRGEQQGGGQPQHF.

This sequence joins TRBV13 and TRBJ1-1, with 7 bases identical to TRBD1. Germline CDR1 PRHDT, CDR2 FYEKMQ (reference sequence). The V gene end was trimmed by 5 bases and the J gene end by 1 base; junction bases not matched to a gene: 16. The CDR3 sequence is 18 residues long. CDR3 region: CASSRRGARPGGNTEAFF. The CDR3 region has the DNA TGTGCCAGCAGCCGCAGGGGGGCCCGTCCCGGTGGGAACACTGAAGCTTTCTTT.

The rearrangement uses TRBV4-1 and TRBJ2-3; D is perhaps TRBD2 (5 bases). Trimming pared 4 bases from V and 3 bases from J, leaving 20 bases between. CDR3 size: 17 residues. Germline lookup yields CDR1 MGHRA and CDR2 YSYEKL. This CDR3 reads CASSRFAVAGRTDTQYF. The DNA for the CDR3 is TGCGCCAGCAGCCGGTTCGCCGTCGCGGGTCGGACAGATACGCAGTATTTT.

The V call is TRBV24-1, the J call TRBJ2-1; 11 bases match TRBD2. Germline V CDR1 and CDR2: KGHDR, SFDVKD. CDR3 length equals 15 residues. The V segment lost 0 bases and the J segment 9 bases; nucleotides outside the gene matches: 3. CDR3 sequence reads: CATSDLTSGSGEQFF. The CDR3 region has the DNA TGTGCCACCAGTGATTTGACTAGCGGGAGCGGTGAGCAGTTCTTC.

This clone was observed once. The rearrangement links TRBV7-9 to TRBJ2-3; D is possibly TRBD1 (6 bases). Trimming shortened V by 5 bases and J by 4 bases, and 16 bases separated the two germline ends. Germline CDR1 reads SEHNR; CDR2 reads FQNEAQ (reference sequence). The CDR3 loop spans 15 amino acids. CDR3 DNA sequence: TGTGCCAGCAGCGTCGGGACAACCATTTCAGATACGCAGTATTTT. Its translation: CASSVGTTISDTQYF.

V usage is TRBV3-1 (or the pseudogene TRBV3-2) and J usage is TRBJ1-3; D uncertain. The V end lost 3 bases, the J end lost 4 bases, and 10 bases lay between the germline ends. The CDR3 spans 14 residues. Germline CDR1 reads LGHDT; CDR2 reads YNNKEL (reference sequence). The CDR3 DNA reads TGTGCCAGCAGCCAGCGAACTTTGGGAAACACCATATATTTT. Protein: CASSQRTLGNTIYF.

The J gene is TRBJ1-2, the V gene TRBV20-1; possibly TRBD1 for D (6 bases). V was pared by 3 bases and J by 4 bases, with 15 bases between. The CDR3 consists of 14 residues. Looked up from germline, CDR1 is DFQATT and CDR2 is SNEGSKA (reference sequence). The CDR3 reads CSASRTEIPYGYTF. DNA of the CDR3: TGCAGTGCTAGTCGGACAGAAATACCCTATGGCTACACCTTC.

The rearrangement joins TRBV4-1 to TRBJ1-2; 7 bases agree with TRBD1. Germline trimming cut 6 bases from V and 1 base from J; bases unmatched to any gene: 8. The CDR3 consists of 15 residues. Germline CDR1 MGHRA, CDR2 YSYEKL. CDR3 sequence: CASRRTGTLNYGYTF. DNA for the CDR3: TGCGCCAGCAGACGGACAGGAACCCTTAACTATGGCTACACCTTC.

This chain connects TRBV5-6 to TRBJ2-3; 12 positions match TRBD2. Trimming removed 2 bases from V and 2 bases from J; junction bases left unmatched: 6. Germline CDR1 and CDR2: SGHDT and YYEEEE. This CDR3 has 17 residues. Here the CDR3 DNA reads TGTGCCAGCAGCTTCCGGACTAGCGGGGACCACACAGATACGCAGTATTTT. It yields the protein CASSFRTSGDHTDTQYF.

The rearrangement uses TRBV18 and TRBJ1-3; the D is unclear. The CDR3 extends over 17 amino acids. From germline, CDR1 is KGHSH and CDR2 LQKENI. The V gene lost 3 bases and the J gene lost 0 bases, with 15 bases spanning the gap. Written as DNA, the CDR3 is TGTGCCAGCTCACCGCGACTTGAAACAACCTCTGGAAACACCATATATTTT. This gives the protein CASSPRLETTSGNTIYF.

Comments on this clone: Other DNA sequences of this sample code for an identical CDR3. CDR3 amino acids: CASSSTGGSYEQYF. CDR3 in DNA: TGTGCCAGCAGCTCAACAGGGGGCTCCTACGAGCAGTACTTC. This chain uses TRBV7-2 with TRBJ2-7; 8 bases are shared with TRBD1. Germline CDR1 SGHTA, CDR2 FQGNSA. The CDR3 contains 14 residues. V shed 4 bases, J shed 0 bases, and the junction held 2 bases outside the gene matches.

This chain connects TRBV12-5 to TRBJ2-1; 9 bases are a match to TRBD2. Per the germline V gene, CDR1 is LGHNT and CDR2 is FRNRAP. Trimming removed 2 bases from V and 6 bases from J; junction bases left unmatched: 11. CDR3 length: 17 amino acids. CDR3 sequence: CASGLTGRGRGFNEQFF. In nucleotides, the CDR3 is TGTGCTAGTGGTTTGACCGGCCGCGGGAGGGGATTCAATGAGCAGTTCTTC.

This chain links TRBV3-1 (or the pseudogene TRBV3-2) with TRBJ1-4, with D perhaps TRBD1 (5 bases). This CDR3 is built from 14 residues. V was shortened by 2 bases and J by 8 bases, with 12 bases between the two germline ends. Germline V gene data show CDR1 as LGHDT and CDR2 as YNNKEL (reference sequence). This CDR3 is CASSQREGPEKLFF. The CDR3 region has the DNA TGTGCCAGCAGCCAAAGGGAGGGGCCAGAAAAACTGTTTTTT.

The rearrangement joins TRBV2 to TRBJ2-1; TRBD1 matches at 9 bases. Germline assignment: CDR1 SNHLY and CDR2 FYNNEI. Trimming removed 11 bases from V and 7 bases from J; junction bases left unmatched: 9. This CDR3 is 13 amino acids long. As DNA, the CDR3 is TGTGCCGGCCGGGACAGGGAGGGGAATGAGCAGTTCTTC. Its translation is CAGRDREGNEQFF.

The chain couples TRBV28 to TRBJ2-7; TRBD2 matches 8 bases. V trimming: 7 bases; J trimming: 4 bases; junction bases outside the gene matches: 12. Germline-derived CDR1 and CDR2 are MDHEN and SYDVKM. This CDR3 is 15 amino acids long. The CDR3 is CASTNAYSGTYEQYF. The CDR3 nucleotides read TGTGCCAGCACCAACGCCTATAGCGGGACTTACGAGCAGTACTTC.

Here the CDR3 reads CAISEGQGARETQYF. The DNA of the CDR3 is TGTGCCATCAGTGAGGGGCAGGGGGCTCGGGAGACCCAGTACTTC. The chain employs TRBV10-3 and TRBJ2-5, with 8 bases fitting TRBD1. Per germline, CDR1 ENHRY and CDR2 SYGVKD. This CDR3 region has 15 residues. With V trimmed by 2 bases and J by 5 bases, 7 bases remained unmatched.

This chain uses TRBV5-5 with TRBJ1-5; no clear D gene. The CDR3 contains 15 residues. Germline V gene data show CDR1 as SGHKS and CDR2 as YYEKEE (reference sequence). V dropped 3 bases and J dropped 2 bases, with 12 bases sitting between them. The CDR3, as DNA: TGTGCCAGCAGCTATCAGTGGTCTGGCAATCAGCCCCAGCATTTT. Amino acids: CASSYQWSGNQPQHF.